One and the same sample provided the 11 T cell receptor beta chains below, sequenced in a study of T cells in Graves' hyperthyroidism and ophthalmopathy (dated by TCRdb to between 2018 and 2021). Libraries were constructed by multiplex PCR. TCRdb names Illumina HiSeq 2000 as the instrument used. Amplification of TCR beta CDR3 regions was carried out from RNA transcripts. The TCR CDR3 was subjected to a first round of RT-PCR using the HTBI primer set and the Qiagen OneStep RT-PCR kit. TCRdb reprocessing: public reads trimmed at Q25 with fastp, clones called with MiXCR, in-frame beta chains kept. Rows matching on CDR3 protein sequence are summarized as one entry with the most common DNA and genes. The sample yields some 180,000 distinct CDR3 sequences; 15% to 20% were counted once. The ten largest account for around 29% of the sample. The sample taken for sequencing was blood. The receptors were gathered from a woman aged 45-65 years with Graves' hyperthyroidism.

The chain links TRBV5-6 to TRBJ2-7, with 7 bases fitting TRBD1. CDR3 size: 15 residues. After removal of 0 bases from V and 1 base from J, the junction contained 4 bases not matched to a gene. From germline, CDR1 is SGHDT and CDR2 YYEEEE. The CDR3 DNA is TGTGCCAGCAGCTTGGACACAGGGGATTCCTACGAGCAGTACTTC. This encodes CASSLDTGDSYEQYF.

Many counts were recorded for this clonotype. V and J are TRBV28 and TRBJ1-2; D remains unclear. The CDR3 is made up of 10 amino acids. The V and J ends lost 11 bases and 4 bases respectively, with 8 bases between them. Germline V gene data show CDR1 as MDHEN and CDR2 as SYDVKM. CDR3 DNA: TGTGCCGCAGCAAGCTATGGCTACACCTTC. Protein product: CAAASYGYTF.

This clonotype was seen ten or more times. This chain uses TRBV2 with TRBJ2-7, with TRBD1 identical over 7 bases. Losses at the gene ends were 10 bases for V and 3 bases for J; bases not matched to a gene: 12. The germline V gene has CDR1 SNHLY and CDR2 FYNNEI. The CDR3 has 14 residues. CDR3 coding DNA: TGTGCCATCATTAAAGGGACAGTTGTCTACGAGCAGTACTTC. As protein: CAIIKGTVVYEQYF. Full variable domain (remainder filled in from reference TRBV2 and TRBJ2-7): EPEVTQTPSHQVTQMGQEVILRCVPISNHLYFYWYRQILGQKVEFLVSFYNNEISEKSEIFDDQFSVERPDGSNFTLKIRSTKLEDSAMYFCAIIKGTVVYEQYFGPGTRLTVT.

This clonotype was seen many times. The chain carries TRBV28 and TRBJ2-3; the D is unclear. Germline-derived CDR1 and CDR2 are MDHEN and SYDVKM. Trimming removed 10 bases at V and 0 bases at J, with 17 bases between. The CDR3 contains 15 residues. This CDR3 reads CANARRYPSTDTQYF. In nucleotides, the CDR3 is TGTGCCAACGCTAGGAGATACCCAAGCACAGATACGCAGTATTTT.

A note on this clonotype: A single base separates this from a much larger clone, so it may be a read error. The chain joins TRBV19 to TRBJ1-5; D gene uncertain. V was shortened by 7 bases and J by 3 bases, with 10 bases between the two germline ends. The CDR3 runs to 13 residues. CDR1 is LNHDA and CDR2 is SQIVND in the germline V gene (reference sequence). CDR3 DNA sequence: TGTGCCAGTACCTCCCTTAACAATCAGCCCCAGCATTTT. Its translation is CASTSLNNQPQHF.

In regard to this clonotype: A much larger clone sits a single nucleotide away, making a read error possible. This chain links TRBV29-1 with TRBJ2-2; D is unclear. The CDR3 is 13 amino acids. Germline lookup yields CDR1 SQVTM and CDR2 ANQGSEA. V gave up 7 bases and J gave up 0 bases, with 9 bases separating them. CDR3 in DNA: TGCAGCGCTGACTCCCCGAACACCGGGGAGCTGTTTTTT. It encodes CSADSPNTGELFF.

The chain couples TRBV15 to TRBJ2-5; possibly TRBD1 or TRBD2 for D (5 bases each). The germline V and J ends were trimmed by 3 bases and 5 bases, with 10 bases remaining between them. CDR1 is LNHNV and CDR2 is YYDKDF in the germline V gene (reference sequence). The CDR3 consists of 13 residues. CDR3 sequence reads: CATSRGVTETQYF. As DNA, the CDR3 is TGTGCCACCAGCAGGGGGGTGACGGAGACCCAGTACTTC. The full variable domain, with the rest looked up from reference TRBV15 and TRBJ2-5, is DAMVIQNPRYQVTQFGKPVTLSCSQTLNHNVMYWYQQKSSQAPKLLFHYYDKDFNNEADTPDNFQSRRPNTSFCFLDIRSPGLGDTAMYLCATSRGVTETQYFGPGTRLLVL.

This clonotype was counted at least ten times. This CDR3 is CASSLQGAGFTDTQYF. DNA of the CDR3: TGCGCCAGCAGCTTGCAGGGGGCTGGTTTTACAGATACGCAGTATTTT. The chain carries TRBV5-1 and TRBJ2-3, with 8 positions matching TRBD1. CDR3 length equals 16 residues. Germline assignment: CDR1 SGHRS and CDR2 YFSETQ. The J segment lost 3 bases and the V segment lost 1 base, leaving 7 bases of the junction unmatched.

In DNA form, the CDR3 reads TGTGCCAGCAGCTTTGGTGGGACGAAAGGCGGGGAGCTGTTTTTT. It specifies CASSFGGTKGGELFF. The V gene is TRBV11-2, the J gene TRBJ2-2; perhaps D is TRBD1 or TRBD2 (5 bases each). Trimming shortened V by 3 bases and J by 7 bases, and 15 bases separated the two germline ends. Germline values: CDR1 SGHAT, CDR2 FQNNGV. The CDR3 runs 15 residues.

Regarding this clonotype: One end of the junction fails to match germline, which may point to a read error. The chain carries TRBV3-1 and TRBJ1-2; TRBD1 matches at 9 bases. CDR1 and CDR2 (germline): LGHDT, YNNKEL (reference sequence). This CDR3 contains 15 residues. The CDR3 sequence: CASSEEGQGNYGYTF. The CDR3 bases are TGTGCCAGCAGCGAAGAGGGACAGGGTAACTATGGCTACACCTTC. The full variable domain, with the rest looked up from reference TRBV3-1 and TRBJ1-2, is DTAVSQTPKYLVTQMGNDKSIKCEQNLGHDTMYWYKQDSKKFLKIMFSYNNKELIINETVPNRFSPKSPDKAHLNLHINSLELGDSAVYFCASSEEGQGNYGYTFGSGTRLTVV.

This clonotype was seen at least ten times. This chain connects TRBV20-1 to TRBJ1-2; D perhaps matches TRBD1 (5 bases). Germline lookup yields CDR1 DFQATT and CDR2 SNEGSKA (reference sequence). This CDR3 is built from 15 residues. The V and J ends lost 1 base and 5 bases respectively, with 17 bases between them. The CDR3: CSARVAAGRRYGYTF. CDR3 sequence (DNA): TGCAGTGCTAGAGTTGCCGCGGGACGCCGATATGGCTACACCTTC.